The 15 T cell receptor beta chains in this list originate from one sample, sequenced in a study of response to subunit inactivated influenza vaccine. TCRdb re-derived calls from the RT-PCR reads in MiXCR, one entry per CDR3 protein. The sample yields some 500,000 distinct CDR3 sequences, around 25% seen once. The specimen was CD4+ T cells sorted from PBMCs, collected roughly 5 days after vaccination. These receptors all come from a man between 50 and 59 years old who received an inactivated influenza vaccine.

This clonotype was found a few times. The chain uses TRBV18 and TRBJ2-3, with D unclear. Trimming took off 3 bases at V and 3 bases at J, with 7 bases between the two ends. This CDR3 contains 13 residues. Per germline, CDR1 KGHSH and CDR2 LQKENI. CDR3 in amino acids: CASSPNPTDTQYF. The CDR3 DNA sequence: TGTGCCAGCTCACCTAACCCTACAGATACGCAGTATTTT.

V usage is TRBV11-1 and J usage is TRBJ2-5; no clear D gene. V was clipped by 2 bases and J by 5 bases, with 9 bases between them. The CDR3 sequence is 13 residues long. Germline loops: CDR1 SGHAT, CDR2 FQDESV (reference sequence). CDR3 DNA: TGTGCCAGCAGCTTACACGGGTTGGAGACCCAGTACTTC. The encoded protein is CASSLHGLETQYF.

This clonotype was picked up a small number of times. V and J are TRBV12-3 or TRBV12-4 and TRBJ1-5, with TRBD1 matching over 9 bases. V lost 1 base and J lost 6; bases outside the gene matches: 1. This CDR3 spans 14 amino acids. The chain's CDR3 is CASSLGTGAQPQHF. CDR3 bases: TGTGCCAGCAGTTTAGGGACAGGGGCTCAGCCCCAGCATTTT.

This clonotype has only a few counts. The chain is built from TRBV7-8 and TRBJ1-4; possible D gene TRBD1, 5 bases. CDR1 and CDR2 (germline): SGHVS, FQNEAQ. Trimming shortened V by 3 bases and J by 1 base, and 12 bases separated the two germline ends. This CDR3 is 16 amino acids long. In DNA form, the CDR3 reads TGTGCCAGCAGCTTGGGGACTGGGAGAACTAATGAAAAACTGTTTTTT. It codes for CASSLGTGRTNEKLFF.

This clonotype showed up just a few times. CDR3 sequence reads: CASSLATLTDTQYF. Here the CDR3 DNA reads TGCGCCAGCAGCTTGGCAACTTTAACAGATACGCAGTATTTT. This sequence joins TRBV5-1 and TRBJ2-3; D is ambiguous. V was pared by 0 bases and J by 3 bases, with 8 bases between. This CDR3 is built from 14 residues. Germline V gives CDR1 SGHRS, CDR2 YFSETQ.

This clonotype came up a few times. The chain links TRBV27 to TRBJ1-4, with TRBD1 matching 8 bases. After removal of 6 bases from V and 8 bases from J, the junction contained 11 bases not matched to a gene. The CDR3 runs 15 residues. Germline assignment: CDR1 MNHEY and CDR2 SMNVEV (reference sequence). CDR3 amino acids: CASRGIRTGREKLFF. CDR3 bases: TGTGCCAGCAGGGGTATAAGGACAGGGAGAGAAAAACTGTTTTTT.

V and J are TRBV7-2 and TRBJ2-3; perhaps TRBD2 as D (6 bases). This CDR3 spans 12 amino acids. V lost 6 bases and J 6 bases, leaving 10 bases between the germline ends. Germline V lookup: CDR1 SGHTA, CDR2 FQGNSA. The CDR3 here is CASSIGGDTQYF. The CDR3 bases are TGTGCCAGCAGTATAGGAGGGGATACGCAGTATTTT.

The chain is built from TRBV30 and TRBJ2-1; D might be TRBD1 (6 bases). Trimming left V 4 bases short and J 1 base short, with 14 bases between. This CDR3 contains 15 residues. The germline V gene has CDR1 GTSNPN and CDR2 SVGIG (reference sequence). The CDR3 loop reads CAWTGRGKSYNEQFF. The CDR3 region has the DNA TGTGCCTGGACAGGCAGGGGCAAATCCTACAATGAGCAGTTCTTC.

This clonotype was seen more than once but under ten times. V usage is TRBV27 and J usage is TRBJ2-7; tentative D call: TRBD1 (5 bases). V gave up 4 bases and J gave up 5 bases, with 18 bases separating them. Germline assignment: CDR1 MNHEY and CDR2 SMNVEV (reference sequence). The CDR3 length is 15 residues. The CDR3 spells CASSYGSGALNEQYF. The CDR3 nucleotides are TGTGCCAGCAGTTATGGGTCTGGGGCGCTCAACGAGCAGTACTTC.

This clonotype was detected a few times. The chain links TRBV28 to TRBJ1-2, with D possibly matching TRBD1 (6 bases). This CDR3 has 14 amino acids. Germline assignment: CDR1 MDHEN and CDR2 SYDVKM. Trimming left V 4 bases short and J 7 bases short, with 16 bases between. This CDR3 is CASSWGLDSSGYTF. The DNA of the CDR3 is TGTGCCAGCAGTTGGGGCCTGGACAGTTCTGGCTACACCTTC.

This clonotype showed up just a few times. Here the CDR3 DNA reads TGCGCCAGCAGTGTAAATGGCGGATCGGGCGAGCAGTACTTC. Translated, it gives CASSVNGGSGEQYF. The chain links TRBV5-1 to TRBJ2-7; D unclear. Germline CDR1 and CDR2: SGHRS and YFSETQ. This CDR3 region has 14 residues. V lost 5 bases to trimming and J lost 6 bases, with 18 bases between them.

The CDR3 region is CSARDRSSRDTEAFF. The CDR3 DNA sequence: TGCAGTGCTAGAGATAGGAGCAGTCGGGACACTGAAGCTTTCTTT. The chain uses TRBV20-1 and TRBJ1-1, with no clear D. V lost 0 bases, J lost 3 bases, and 14 bases lay in between. This CDR3 region has 15 residues. Germline lookup yields CDR1 DFQATT and CDR2 SNEGSKA (reference sequence).

In the case of this clonotype: Its ends do not fully match the called genes, so a read error is possible. The chain couples TRBV7-2 to TRBJ1-5, with 8 nucleotides matching TRBD1. Looked up from germline, CDR1 is SGHTA and CDR2 is FQGNSA. The CDR3 covers 15 residues. The CDR3 bases are TGTGTCAGCAGCTTAGACAGGGGTAACAATCAGCCCCAGCATTTT. It translates to CVSSLDRGNNQPQHF.

The rearrangement links TRBV4-3 to TRBJ1-2, with a possible D match to TRBD1 (5 bases). V lost 0 bases and J 4 bases, leaving 15 bases between the germline ends. The germline gives CDR1 LGHNA, CDR2 YSLEER. This CDR3 comprises 16 residues. CDR3 sequence (DNA): TGCGCCAGCAGCCAAGATCGGAGGGGAGGGCCCTATGGCTACACCTTC. This codes for CASSQDRRGGPYGYTF.

V and J are TRBV11-3 and TRBJ2-3, with 7 bases aligning to TRBD2. Germline-derived CDR1 and CDR2 are SGHNT and YENEEA. The CDR3 loop spans 14 amino acids. With 1 base clipped from V and 3 bases from J, the junction kept 1 base outside the gene matches. CDR3: CASSLGTRTDTQYF. CDR3 sequence (DNA): TGTGCCAGCAGCTTAGGGACTAGAACAGATACGCAGTATTTT.